The 13 T cell receptor beta chains given below trace back to one sample, sequenced in a study of blood T cell repertoires in COVID-19. Only in-frame clones appear in the TCRdb table, and some are missing; sequencing was by immunoSEQ multiplex PCR. In the table there are over 200,000 clones, just over 85% of which are singletons. Sequenced: peripheral blood. The source is a man between 18 and 35 years old with active or convalescent COVID-19.

J is TRBJ2-7 and V is TRBV6-5, with 10 bases fitting TRBD2. V shed 6 bases, J shed 1 base, and the junction held 3 bases outside the gene matches. Germline V gives CDR1 MNHEY, CDR2 SVGAGI. The CDR3 is made up of 14 amino acids. CDR3 nucleotides: TGTGCCAGCAGAACACTAGCGGGATCCTACGAGCAGTACTTC. Its translation is CASRTLAGSYEQYF.

This chain joins TRBV19 and TRBJ1-1; weak D call: TRBD1 (5 bases). This CDR3 contains 13 residues. Germline V gives CDR1 LNHDA, CDR2 SQIVND (reference sequence). Deletions cut 5 bases from V and 4 bases from J, with 11 bases between. The CDR3 region is CASSLMGGTEAFF. CDR3 bases: TGTGCCAGTAGTCTCATGGGGGGCACTGAAGCTTTCTTT.

A single count supports this clone. Here the CDR3 reads CASSPINQMFEQYF. CDR3 nucleotide sequence: TGTGCCAGCAGCCCCATTAACCAGATGTTCGAGCAGTACTTC. The chain has TRBV27 and TRBJ2-7; the D is unclear. Germline CDR1 MNHEY, CDR2 SMNVEV (reference sequence). The CDR3 has 14 amino acids. The ends were cut back, 6 bases at V and 6 bases at J, with 18 bases in the middle.

J is TRBJ2-6 and V is TRBV7-6; D might be TRBD2 (5 bases). Germline loops: CDR1 SGHVS, CDR2 FNYEAQ. V dropped 4 bases and J dropped 4 bases, with 14 bases sitting between them. The CDR3 sequence is 16 residues long. CDR3 protein: CASSSGSSAGANVLTF. In DNA, the CDR3 is TGTGCCAGCAGCTCGGGAAGCTCGGCCGGGGCCAACGTCCTGACTTTC.

This clone was counted a single time. This chain connects TRBV5-1 to TRBJ2-3; D remains unclear. CDR1 is SGHRS and CDR2 is YFSETQ in the germline V gene. The length of the CDR3 is 13 residues. Between the trimmed V and J ends, which lost 7 bases and 2 bases, there was a span of 11 bases. The CDR3 DNA reads TGCGCCAGCCAAAACCCTAACACAGATACGCAGTATTTT. It encodes CASQNPNTDTQYF.

This clone was seen just once. The gene calls are TRBV5-1 and TRBJ2-3, with D maybe TRBD2 (5 bases). V was clipped by 0 bases and J by 4 bases, with 12 bases between them. CDR3 length equals 15 residues. The germline V gene encodes CDR1 SGHRS and CDR2 YFSETQ. The chain's CDR3 is CASSLVGRAADTQYF. In nucleotides, the CDR3 is TGCGCCAGCAGCTTGGTCGGGCGAGCGGCAGATACGCAGTATTTT.

This rearrangement joins TRBV6-1 to TRBJ1-5, with unresolved D. CDR1 is MNHNS, CDR2 SASEGT, per germline. V was shortened by 1 base and J by 7 bases, with 11 bases between the two germline ends. This CDR3 has 14 amino acids. The DNA of the CDR3 is TGTGCCAGCAGTGAAGGAGGGTTCGACCAGCCCCAGCATTTT. Amino acid sequence: CASSEGGFDQPQHF.

The J gene is TRBJ1-1, the V gene TRBV7-2; D gene unclear. V was shortened by 1 base and J by 7 bases, with 10 bases between the two germline ends. The CDR3 is 13 residues long. Germline assignment: CDR1 SGHTA and CDR2 FQGNSA. The CDR3 sequence is CASSLEPPREAFF. The CDR3 bases are TGTGCCAGCAGCTTAGAGCCGCCCCGTGAAGCTTTCTTT.

V usage is TRBV6-2 or TRBV6-3 and J usage is TRBJ1-1, with 7 bases fitting TRBD1. The germline V gene has CDR1 MNHEY and CDR2 SVGEGT. The CDR3 spans 18 residues. The junction had 12 bases not matched to a gene; V was cut back by 2 bases and J by 0 bases. The CDR3: CASSYVEGRGVMNTEAFF. CDR3 bases: TGTGCCAGCAGTTACGTCGAGGGCAGGGGGGTTATGAACACTGAAGCTTTCTTT.

The chain couples TRBV5-1 to TRBJ2-1; 7 nucleotides align to TRBD2. This CDR3 is built from 15 residues. V dropped 3 bases and J dropped 8; count of bases not matched to a gene: 11. Per germline, CDR1 SGHRS and CDR2 YFSETQ. CDR3 sequence reads: CASSWRGSVVDEQFF. The DNA of the CDR3 is TGCGCCAGCAGCTGGCGGGGGAGTGTTGTCGATGAGCAGTTCTTC.

The rearrangement joins TRBV27 to TRBJ2-7; the match to TRBD1 covers 8 bases. With 7 bases clipped from V and 1 base from J, the junction kept 3 bases outside the gene matches. Germline assignment: CDR1 MNHEY and CDR2 SMNVEV (reference sequence). There are 13 residues in the CDR3. CDR3 loop: CASKQGASYEQYF. The CDR3 DNA follows: TGTGCCAGCAAGCAGGGGGCATCCTACGAGCAGTACTTC.

This chain joins TRBV11-2 and TRBJ2-3, with no clear D. Germline CDR1 SGHAT, CDR2 FQNNGV. The CDR3 totals 12 residues. The V end was cut by 7 bases, the J end by 0 bases, with 5 bases between. The CDR3 sequence is CASTPSTDTQYF. DNA for the CDR3: TGTGCCAGCACCCCGAGCACAGATACGCAGTATTTT.

CDR3 sequence reads: CAWSRGVAGANVLTF. Written as DNA, the CDR3 is TGTGCCTGGAGCCGGGGGGTAGCTGGGGCCAACGTCCTGACTTTC. The chain employs TRBV30 and TRBJ2-6; TRBD2 matches at 7 bases. The CDR3 loop spans 15 amino acids. The V gene end was trimmed by 3 bases and the J gene end by 2 bases; junction bases not matched to a gene: 4. Germline values: CDR1 GTSNPN, CDR2 SVGIG (reference sequence).